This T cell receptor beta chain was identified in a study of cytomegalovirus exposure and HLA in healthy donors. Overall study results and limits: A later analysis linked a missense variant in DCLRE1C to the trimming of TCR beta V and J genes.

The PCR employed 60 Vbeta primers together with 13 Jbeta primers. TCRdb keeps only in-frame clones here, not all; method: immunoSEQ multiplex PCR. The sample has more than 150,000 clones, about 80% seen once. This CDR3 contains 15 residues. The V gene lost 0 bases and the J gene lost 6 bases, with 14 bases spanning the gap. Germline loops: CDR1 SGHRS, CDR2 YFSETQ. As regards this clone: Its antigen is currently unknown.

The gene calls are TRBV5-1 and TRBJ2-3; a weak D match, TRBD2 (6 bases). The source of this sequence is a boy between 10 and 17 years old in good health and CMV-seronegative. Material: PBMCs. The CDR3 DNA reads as TGCGCCAGCAGCTTGGAGGGGCGGGGCATTGATACGCAGTATTTT. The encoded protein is CASSLEGRGIDTQYF.